The T cell receptor beta chain under discussion was sequenced for a study of T cell responses to AZD1222 COVID-19 vaccine. The table came from immunoSEQ multiplex PCR; TCRdb's copy has only in-frame clones and leaves some out. The sample records approximately 30,000 clones, 85% to 90% being singletons. V lost 5 bases and J lost 5, with 12 bases in between. The CDR3 spans 14 residues. In germline, CDR1 is MNHEY, CDR2 SVGAGI. Pooled together were second doses at about 4 or about 12 weeks. On this clone itself: What it binds is not known.

General study results and limits: With two AZD1222 doses given, Spike-specific TCR breadth and depth both rose. Across spike, vaccine-associated CD4 TCRs were found, dominant at 160-218 and 743-854.

This specimen consisted of peripheral blood, obtained 28 days after the second AZD1222 dose. This clonotype was obtained from an adult who received the AZD1222 COVID-19 vaccine. The V and J genes are TRBV6-5 and TRBJ2-2, with D possibly matching TRBD1 (5 bases). The CDR3 here is CASSHRRDTGELFF. CDR3 nucleotide sequence: TGTGCCAGCAGTCACAGGCGTGATACCGGGGAGCTGTTTTTT.